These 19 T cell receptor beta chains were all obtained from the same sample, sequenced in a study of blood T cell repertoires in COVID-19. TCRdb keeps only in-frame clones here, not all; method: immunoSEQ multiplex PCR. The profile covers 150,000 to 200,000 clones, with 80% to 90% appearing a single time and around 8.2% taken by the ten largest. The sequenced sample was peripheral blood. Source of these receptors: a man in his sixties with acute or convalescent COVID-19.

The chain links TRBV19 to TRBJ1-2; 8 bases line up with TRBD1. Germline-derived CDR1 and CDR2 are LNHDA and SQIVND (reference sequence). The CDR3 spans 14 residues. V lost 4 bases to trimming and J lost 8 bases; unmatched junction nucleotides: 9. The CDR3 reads CASSTDRTGNGYTF. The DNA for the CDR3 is TGTGCCAGTAGTACGGACCGGACAGGGAACGGCTACACCTTC.

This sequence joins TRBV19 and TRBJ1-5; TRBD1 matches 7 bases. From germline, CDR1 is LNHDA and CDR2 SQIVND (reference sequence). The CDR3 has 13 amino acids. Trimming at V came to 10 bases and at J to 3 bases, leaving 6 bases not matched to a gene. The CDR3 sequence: CATEGQLNQPQHF. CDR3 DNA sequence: TGTGCCACCGAGGGACAGCTCAATCAGCCCCAGCATTTT.

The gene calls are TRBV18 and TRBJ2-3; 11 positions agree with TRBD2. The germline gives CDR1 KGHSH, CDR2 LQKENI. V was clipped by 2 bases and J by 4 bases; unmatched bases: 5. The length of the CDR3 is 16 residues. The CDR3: CASSPALAGAADTQYF. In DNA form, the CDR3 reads TGTGCCAGCTCACCAGCACTAGCGGGAGCAGCAGATACGCAGTATTTT.

The CDR3 spells CACVGVNYGYTF. For the CDR3, the DNA is TGTGCCTGCGTCGGGGTTAACTATGGCTACACCTTC. The chain is built from TRBV30 and TRBJ1-2; D is uncertain. Between the trimmed V and J ends, which lost 6 bases and 1 base, there was a span of 9 bases. Looked up from germline, CDR1 is GTSNPN and CDR2 is SVGIG (reference sequence). CDR3 length: 12 residues.

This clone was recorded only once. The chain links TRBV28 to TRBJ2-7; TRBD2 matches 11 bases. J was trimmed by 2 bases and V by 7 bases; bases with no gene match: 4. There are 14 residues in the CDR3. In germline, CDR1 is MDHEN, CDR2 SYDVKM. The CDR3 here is CASTDSGRAYEQYF. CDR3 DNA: TGTGCCAGCACCGATAGCGGGAGGGCCTACGAGCAGTACTTC.

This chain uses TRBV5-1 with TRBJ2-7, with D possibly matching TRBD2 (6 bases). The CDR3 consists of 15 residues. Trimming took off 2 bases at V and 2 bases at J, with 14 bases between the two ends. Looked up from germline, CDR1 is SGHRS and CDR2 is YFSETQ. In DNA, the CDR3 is TGCGCCAGCAGCTTACGTAGCGGCGGGGCCTACGAGCAGTACTTC. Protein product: CASSLRSGGAYEQYF.

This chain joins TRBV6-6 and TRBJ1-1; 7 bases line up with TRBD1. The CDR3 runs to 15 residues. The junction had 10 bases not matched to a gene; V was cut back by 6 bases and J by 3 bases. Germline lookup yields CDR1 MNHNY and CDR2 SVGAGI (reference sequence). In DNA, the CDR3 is TGTGCCAGCAGAGTAACAGGGGTTCTAGACACTGAAGCTTTCTTT. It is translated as CASRVTGVLDTEAFF.

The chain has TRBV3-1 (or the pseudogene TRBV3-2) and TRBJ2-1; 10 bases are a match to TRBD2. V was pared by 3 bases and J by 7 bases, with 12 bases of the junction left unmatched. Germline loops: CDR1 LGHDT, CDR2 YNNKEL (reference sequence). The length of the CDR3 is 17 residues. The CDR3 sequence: CASSHRGISGRRNEQFF. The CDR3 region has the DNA TGTGCCAGCAGCCATAGAGGTATTAGCGGGAGGAGGAATGAGCAGTTCTTC.

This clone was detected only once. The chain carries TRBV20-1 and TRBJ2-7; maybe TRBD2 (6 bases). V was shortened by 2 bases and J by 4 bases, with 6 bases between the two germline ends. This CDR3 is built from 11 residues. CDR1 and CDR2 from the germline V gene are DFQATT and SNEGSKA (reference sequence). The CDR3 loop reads CSARRGYEQYF. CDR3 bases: TGCAGTGCTAGACGGGGGTACGAGCAGTACTTC.

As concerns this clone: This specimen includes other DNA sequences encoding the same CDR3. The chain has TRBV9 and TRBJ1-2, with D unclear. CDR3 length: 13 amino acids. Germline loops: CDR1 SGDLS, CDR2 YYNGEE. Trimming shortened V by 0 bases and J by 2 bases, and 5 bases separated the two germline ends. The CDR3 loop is CASSVDSNYGYTF. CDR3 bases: TGTGCCAGCAGCGTAGACAGCAACTATGGCTACACCTTC.

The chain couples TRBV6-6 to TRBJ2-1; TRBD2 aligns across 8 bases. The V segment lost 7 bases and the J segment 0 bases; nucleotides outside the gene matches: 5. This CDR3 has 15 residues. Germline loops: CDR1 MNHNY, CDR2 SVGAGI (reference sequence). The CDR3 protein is CASTQRESSYNEQFF. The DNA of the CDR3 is TGTGCCAGCACCCAGCGGGAGAGCTCCTACAATGAGCAGTTCTTC.

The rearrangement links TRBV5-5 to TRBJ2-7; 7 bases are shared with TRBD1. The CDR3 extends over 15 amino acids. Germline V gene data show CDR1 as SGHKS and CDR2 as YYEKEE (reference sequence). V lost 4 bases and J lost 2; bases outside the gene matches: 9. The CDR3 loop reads CASSAQPGQAYEQYF. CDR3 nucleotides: TGTGCCAGCAGCGCTCAACCCGGACAGGCCTACGAGCAGTACTTC.

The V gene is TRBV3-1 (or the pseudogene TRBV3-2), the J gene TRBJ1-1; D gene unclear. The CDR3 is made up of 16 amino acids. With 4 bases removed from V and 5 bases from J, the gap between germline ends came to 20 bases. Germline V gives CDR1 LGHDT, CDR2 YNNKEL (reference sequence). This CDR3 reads CASSPMGREGGTEAFF. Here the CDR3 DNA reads TGTGCCAGCAGCCCGATGGGCCGGGAAGGCGGGACTGAAGCTTTCTTT.

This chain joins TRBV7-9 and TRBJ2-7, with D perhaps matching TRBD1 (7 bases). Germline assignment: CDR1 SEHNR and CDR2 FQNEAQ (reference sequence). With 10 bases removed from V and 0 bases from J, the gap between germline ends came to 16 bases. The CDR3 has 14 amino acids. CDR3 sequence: CATSGQGVSYEQYF. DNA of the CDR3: TGTGCCACGAGCGGGCAGGGGGTCTCCTACGAGCAGTACTTC. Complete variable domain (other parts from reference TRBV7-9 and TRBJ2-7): DTGVSQNPRHKITKRGQNVTFRCDPISEHNRLYWYRQTLGQGPEFLTYFQNEAQLEKSRLLSDRFSAERPKGSFSTLEIQRTEQGDSAMYLCATSGQGVSYEQYFGPGTRLTVT.

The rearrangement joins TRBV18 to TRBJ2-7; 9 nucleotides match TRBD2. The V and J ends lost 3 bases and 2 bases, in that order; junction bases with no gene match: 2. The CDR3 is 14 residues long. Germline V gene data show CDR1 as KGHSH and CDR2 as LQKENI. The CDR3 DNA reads TGTGCCAGCTCACCGCCTAGCGGGACCTACGAGCAGTACTTC. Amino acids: CASSPPSGTYEQYF. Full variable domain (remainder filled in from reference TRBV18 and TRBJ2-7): NAGVMQNPRHLVRRRGQEARLRCSPMKGHSHVYWYRQLPEEGLKFMVYLQKENIIDESGMPKERFSAEFPKEGPSILRIQQVVRGDSAAYFCASSPPSGTYEQYFGPGTRLTVT.

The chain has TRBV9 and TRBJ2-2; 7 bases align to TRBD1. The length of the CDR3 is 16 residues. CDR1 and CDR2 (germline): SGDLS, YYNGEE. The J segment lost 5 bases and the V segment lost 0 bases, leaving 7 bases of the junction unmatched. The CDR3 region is CASSVGWGRGTGELFF. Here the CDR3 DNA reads TGTGCCAGCAGCGTAGGATGGGGCAGGGGGACCGGGGAGCTGTTTTTT.

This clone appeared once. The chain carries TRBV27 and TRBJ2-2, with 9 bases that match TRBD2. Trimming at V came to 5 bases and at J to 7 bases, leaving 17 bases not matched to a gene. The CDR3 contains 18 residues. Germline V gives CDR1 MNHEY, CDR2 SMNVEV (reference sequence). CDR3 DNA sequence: TGTGCCAGCAGTCCGCCACAAGCCATAGCGGGAGTCATCGGGGAGCTGTTTTTT. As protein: CASSPPQAIAGVIGELFF.

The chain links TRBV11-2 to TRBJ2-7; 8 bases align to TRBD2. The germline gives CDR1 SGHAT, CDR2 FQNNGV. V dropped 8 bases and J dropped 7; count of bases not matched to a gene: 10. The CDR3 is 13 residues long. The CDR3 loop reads CASLLAGGFEQYF. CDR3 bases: TGTGCCAGCCTACTTGCGGGAGGTTTTGAGCAGTACTTC.

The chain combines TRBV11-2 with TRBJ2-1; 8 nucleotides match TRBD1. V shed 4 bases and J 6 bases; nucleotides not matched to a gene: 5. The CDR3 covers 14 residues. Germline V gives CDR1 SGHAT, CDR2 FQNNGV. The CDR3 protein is CASSSTGTGNEQFF. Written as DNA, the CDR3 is TGTGCCAGCAGCTCGACCGGGACAGGCAATGAGCAGTTCTTC.